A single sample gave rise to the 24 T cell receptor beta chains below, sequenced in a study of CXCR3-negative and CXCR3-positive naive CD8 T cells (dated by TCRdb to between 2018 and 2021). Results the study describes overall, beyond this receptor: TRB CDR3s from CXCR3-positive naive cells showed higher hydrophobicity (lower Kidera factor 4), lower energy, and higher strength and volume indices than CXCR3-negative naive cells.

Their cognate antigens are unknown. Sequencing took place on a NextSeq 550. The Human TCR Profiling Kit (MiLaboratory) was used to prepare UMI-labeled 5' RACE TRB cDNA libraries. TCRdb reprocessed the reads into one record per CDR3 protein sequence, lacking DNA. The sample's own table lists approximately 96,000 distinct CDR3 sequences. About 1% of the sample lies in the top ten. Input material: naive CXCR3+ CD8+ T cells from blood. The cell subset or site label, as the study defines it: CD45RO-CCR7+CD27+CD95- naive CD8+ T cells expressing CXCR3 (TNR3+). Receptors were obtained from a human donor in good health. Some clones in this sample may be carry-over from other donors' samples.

Here the CDR3 reads CASSQEGHPTQYF. The chain has TRBV4-2 and TRBJ2-5; the TCRdb call, TRBD1, lacks DNA for checking. Germline CDR1 LGHNA, CDR2 YNFKEQ. This CDR3 region has 13 residues.

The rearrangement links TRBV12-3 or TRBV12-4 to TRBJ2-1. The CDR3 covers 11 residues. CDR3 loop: CASSLAAEQFF.

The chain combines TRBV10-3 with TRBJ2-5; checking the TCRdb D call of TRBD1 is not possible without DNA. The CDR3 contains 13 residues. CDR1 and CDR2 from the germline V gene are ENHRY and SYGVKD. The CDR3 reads CAIQQETQETQYF.

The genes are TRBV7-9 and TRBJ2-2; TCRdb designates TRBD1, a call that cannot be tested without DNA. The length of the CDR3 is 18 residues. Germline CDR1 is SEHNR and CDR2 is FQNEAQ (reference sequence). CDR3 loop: CASSLGRTTAGNTGELFF.

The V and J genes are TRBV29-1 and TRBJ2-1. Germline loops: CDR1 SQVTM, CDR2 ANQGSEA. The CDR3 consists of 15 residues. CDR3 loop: CSVDPNRGSYNEQFF.

This CDR3 is CASSFNGRPYEQYF. V gene TRBV5-6 combines with J gene TRBJ2-7. From germline, CDR1 is SGHDT and CDR2 YYEEEE. The CDR3 has 14 amino acids.

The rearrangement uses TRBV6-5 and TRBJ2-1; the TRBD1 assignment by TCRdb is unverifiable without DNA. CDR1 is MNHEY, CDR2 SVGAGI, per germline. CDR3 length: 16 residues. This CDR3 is CASSKRGTGTYNEQFF.

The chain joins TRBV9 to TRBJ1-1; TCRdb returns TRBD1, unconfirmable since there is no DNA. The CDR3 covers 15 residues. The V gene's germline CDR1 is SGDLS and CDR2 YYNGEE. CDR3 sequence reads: CASSPGTGAWTEAFF.

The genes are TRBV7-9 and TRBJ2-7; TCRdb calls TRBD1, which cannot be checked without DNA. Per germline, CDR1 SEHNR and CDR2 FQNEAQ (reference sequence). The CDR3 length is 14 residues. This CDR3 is CASSKQGASYEQYF.

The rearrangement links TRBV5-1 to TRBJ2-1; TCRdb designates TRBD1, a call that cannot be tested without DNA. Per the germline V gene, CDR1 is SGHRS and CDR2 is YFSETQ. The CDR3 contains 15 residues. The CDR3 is CASSLGQGPYNEQFF.

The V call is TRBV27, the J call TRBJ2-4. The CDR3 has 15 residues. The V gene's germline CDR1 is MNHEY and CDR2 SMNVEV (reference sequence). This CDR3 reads CASSLSGVGKNIQYF.

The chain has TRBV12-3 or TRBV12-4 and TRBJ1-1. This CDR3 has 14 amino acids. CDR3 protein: CASSLEGVGTEAFF.

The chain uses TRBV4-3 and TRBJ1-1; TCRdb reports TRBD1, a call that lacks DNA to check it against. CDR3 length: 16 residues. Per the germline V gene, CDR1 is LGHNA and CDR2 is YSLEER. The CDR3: CASSQGSTGQATEAFF.

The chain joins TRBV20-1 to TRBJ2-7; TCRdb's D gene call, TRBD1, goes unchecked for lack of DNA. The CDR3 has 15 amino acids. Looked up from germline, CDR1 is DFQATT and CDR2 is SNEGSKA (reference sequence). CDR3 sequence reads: CSASERDRGSYEQYF.

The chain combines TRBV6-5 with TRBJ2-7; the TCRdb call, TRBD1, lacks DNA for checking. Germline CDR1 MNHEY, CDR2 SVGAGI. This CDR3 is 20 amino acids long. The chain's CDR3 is CASSYPQKRGQGGLVYEQYF.

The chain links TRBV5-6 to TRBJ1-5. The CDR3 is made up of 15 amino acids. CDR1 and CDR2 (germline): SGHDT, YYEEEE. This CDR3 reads CASSQFLVHNQPQHF.

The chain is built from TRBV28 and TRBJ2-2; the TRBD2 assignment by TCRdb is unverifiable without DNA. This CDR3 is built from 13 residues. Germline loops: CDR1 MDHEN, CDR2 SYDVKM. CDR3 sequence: CASSPEVAGELFF.

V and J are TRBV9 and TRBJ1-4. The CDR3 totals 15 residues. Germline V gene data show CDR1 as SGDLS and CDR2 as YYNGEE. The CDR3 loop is CASSGYRGGSEKLFF.

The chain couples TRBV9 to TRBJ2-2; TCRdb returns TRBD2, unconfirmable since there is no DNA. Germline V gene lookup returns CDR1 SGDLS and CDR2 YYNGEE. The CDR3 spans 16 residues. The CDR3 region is CASSVGPSTNTGELFF.

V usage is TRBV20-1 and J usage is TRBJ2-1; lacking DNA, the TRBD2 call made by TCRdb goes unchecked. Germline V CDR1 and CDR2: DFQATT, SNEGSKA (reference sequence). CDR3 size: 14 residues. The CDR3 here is CSAPGTSVKNEQFF.

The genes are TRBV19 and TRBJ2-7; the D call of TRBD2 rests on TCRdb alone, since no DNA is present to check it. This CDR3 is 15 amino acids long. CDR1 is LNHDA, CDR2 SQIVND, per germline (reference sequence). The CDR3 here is CASSIGSGGPYEQYF.

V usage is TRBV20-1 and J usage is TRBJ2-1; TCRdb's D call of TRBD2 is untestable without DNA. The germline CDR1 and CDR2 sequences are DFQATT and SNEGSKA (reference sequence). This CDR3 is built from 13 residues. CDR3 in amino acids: CSARDGGFSEQFF.

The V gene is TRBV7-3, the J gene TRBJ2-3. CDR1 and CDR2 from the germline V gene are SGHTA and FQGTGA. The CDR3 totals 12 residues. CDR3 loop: CASSNEADTQYF.

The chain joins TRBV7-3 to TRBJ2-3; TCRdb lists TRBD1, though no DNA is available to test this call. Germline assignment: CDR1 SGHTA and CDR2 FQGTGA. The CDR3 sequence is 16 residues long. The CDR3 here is CASSLIGISSTDTQYF. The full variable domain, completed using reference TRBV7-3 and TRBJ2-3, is GAGVSQTPSNKVTEKGKYVELRCDPISGHTALYWYRQSLGQGPEFLIYFQGTGAADDSGLPNDRFFAVRPEGSVSTLKIQRTERGDSAVYLCASSLIGISSTDTQYFGPGTRLTVL.